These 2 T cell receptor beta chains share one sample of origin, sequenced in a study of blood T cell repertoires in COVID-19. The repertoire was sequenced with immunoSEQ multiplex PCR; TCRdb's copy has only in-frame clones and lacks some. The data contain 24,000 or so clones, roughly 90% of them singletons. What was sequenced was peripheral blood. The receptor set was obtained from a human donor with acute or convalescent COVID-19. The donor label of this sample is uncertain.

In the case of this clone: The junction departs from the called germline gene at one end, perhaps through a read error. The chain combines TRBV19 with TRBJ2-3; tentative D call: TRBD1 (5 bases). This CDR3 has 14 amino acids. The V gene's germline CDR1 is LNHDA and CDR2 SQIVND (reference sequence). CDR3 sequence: CASSIVARGGALTF. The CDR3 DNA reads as TGTGCCAGTAGTATAGTAGCAAGAGGTGGGGCCCTAACTTTT.

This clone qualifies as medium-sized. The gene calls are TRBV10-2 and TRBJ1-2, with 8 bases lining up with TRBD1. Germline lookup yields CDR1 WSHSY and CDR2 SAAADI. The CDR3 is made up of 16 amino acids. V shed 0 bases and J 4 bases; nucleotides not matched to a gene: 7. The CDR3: CASSESSQGVGYGYTF. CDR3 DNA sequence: TGCGCCAGCAGTGAGTCGTCACAGGGGGTGGGCTATGGCTACACCTTC.